Presented here are 2 T cell receptor beta chains from one specimen sequenced in a study of Ad26.COV2.S vaccination and SARS-CoV-2 variants. Documented treatment: roughly 20 received Ad26.COV2.S at low or high dose, single or two shots; 5 received placebo; per-sample allocation not given. Sampling happened 63 days after the first vaccine or placebo injection. Clones were read by immunoSEQ multiplex PCR, and TCRdb kept only the in-frame ones, dropping some. The sample has 200,000 to 300,000 clones, 85% to 90% seen once; the top ten hold about 11%. Sequenced material: peripheral blood, taken in a trial of Ad26.COV2.S vaccine versus placebo. The receptor set was obtained from a person aged 18-60 years who received the Ad26.COV2.S COVID-19 vaccine or a placebo.

The chain carries TRBV5-8 and TRBJ2-3; maybe TRBD2 (6 bases). Looked up from germline, CDR1 is SGHTS and CDR2 is YDEGEE. Trimming removed 8 bases from V and 2 bases from J, with 15 bases in between. CDR3 length: 14 amino acids. The CDR3 here is CARSKWTNTDTQYF. Written as DNA, the CDR3 is TGTGCCAGGTCCAAGTGGACTAACACAGATACGCAGTATTTT. The full variable domain, completed using reference TRBV5-8 and TRBJ2-3, is EAGVTQSPTHLIKTRGQQATLRCSPISGHTSVYWYQQALGLGLQFLLWYDEGEERNRGNFPPRFSGRQFPNYSSELNVNALELEDSALYLCARSKWTNTDTQYFGPGTRLTVL.

This clone was observed a few times. This sequence joins TRBV7-3 and TRBJ1-6; 10 positions match TRBD1. Germline V gives CDR1 SGHTA, CDR2 FQGTGA. V lost 2 bases, J lost 8 bases, and 6 bases stayed unmatched. The CDR3 length is 16 residues. The CDR3, as DNA: TGTGCCAGCAGCTTAGGAGGACAGGGGGTTGATTCACCCCTCCACTTT. Translating gives CASSLGGQGVDSPLHF.